The clone carrying this T cell receptor beta chain was counted a few times. Antigen: not known. The record originates from a study of cytomegalovirus exposure and HLA in healthy donors. Findings and caveats of the study: Associated with cytomegalovirus, according to the listing, were 150 to 200 TCR beta chains. In a later analysis, HLA-associated beta chains showed higher expansion and lower generation probabilities than comparable chains.

The CDR3 totals 14 residues. Germline V gives CDR1 SGHRS, CDR2 YFSETQ. The V and J ends lost 2 bases and 0 bases, in that order; junction bases with no gene match: 1. PCR employed 60 Vbeta and 13 Jbeta primers. Sequencing was performed with immunoSEQ multiplex PCR; in TCRdb, only in-frame clones are kept and a portion is missing. The profile shows about 190,000 clones, about 13% of them singletons. Donors sampled were nominally healthy, though unrecorded immune exposures were likely. The sequencing input was PBMCs. The chain employs TRBV5-1 and TRBJ2-5; 7 positions match TRBD1. The TCR comes from a man aged 45-65 years in good health and CMV-seropositive. The CDR3 protein is CASSFQGDQETQYF. For the CDR3, the DNA is TGCGCCAGCAGCTTCCAGGGGGACCAAGAGACCCAGTACTTC.